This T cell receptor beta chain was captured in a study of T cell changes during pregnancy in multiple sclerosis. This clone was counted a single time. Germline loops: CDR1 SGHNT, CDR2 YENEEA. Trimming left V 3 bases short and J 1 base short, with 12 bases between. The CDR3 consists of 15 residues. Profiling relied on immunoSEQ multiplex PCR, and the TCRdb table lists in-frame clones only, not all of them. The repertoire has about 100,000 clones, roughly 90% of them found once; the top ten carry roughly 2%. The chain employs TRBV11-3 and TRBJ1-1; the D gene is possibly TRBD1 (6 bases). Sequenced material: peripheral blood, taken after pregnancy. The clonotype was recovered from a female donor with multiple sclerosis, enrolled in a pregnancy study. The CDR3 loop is CASSFSGEGNTEAFF. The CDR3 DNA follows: TGTGCCAGCAGCTTTTCAGGGGAGGGGAACACTGAAGCTTTCTTT. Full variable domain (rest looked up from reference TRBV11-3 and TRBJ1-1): EAGVVQSPRYKIIEKKQPVAFWCNPISGHNTLYWYLQNLGQGPELLIRYENEEAVDDSQLPKDRFSAERLKGVDSTLKIQPAELGDSAVYLCASSFSGEGNTEAFFGQGTRLTVV.